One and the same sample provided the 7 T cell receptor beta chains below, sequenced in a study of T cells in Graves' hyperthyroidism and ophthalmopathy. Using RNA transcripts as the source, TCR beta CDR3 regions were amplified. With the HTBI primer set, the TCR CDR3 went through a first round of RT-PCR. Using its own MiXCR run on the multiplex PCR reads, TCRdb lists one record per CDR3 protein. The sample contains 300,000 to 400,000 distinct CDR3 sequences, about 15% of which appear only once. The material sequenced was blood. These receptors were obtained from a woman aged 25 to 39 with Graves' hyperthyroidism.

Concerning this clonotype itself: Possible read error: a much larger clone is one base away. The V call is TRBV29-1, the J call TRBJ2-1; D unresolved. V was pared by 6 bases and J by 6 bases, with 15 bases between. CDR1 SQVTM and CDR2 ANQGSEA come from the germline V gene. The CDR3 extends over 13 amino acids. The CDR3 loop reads CSVTRATGNEQFF. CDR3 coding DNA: TGCAGCGTGACCCGGGCTACCGGCAATGAGCAGTTCTTC.

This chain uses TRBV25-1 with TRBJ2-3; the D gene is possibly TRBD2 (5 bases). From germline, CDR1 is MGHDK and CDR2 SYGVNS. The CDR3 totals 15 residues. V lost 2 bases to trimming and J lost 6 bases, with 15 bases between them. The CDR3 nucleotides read TGTGCCAGCAGTGAACCGAGAACACTAGACGATACGCAGTATTTT. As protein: CASSEPRTLDDTQYF.

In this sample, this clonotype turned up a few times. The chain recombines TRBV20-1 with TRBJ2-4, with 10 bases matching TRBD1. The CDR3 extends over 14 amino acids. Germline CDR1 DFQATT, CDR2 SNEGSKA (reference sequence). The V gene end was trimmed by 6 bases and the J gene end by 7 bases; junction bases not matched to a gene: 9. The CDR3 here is CSAPSRDRGNIQYF. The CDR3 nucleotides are TGCAGTGCACCTTCAAGGGACAGGGGTAACATTCAGTACTTC.

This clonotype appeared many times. The CDR3 is CAIRLAGDLVDTQYF. The CDR3 DNA follows: TGTGCCATCAGACTAGCGGGAGATTTGGTAGATACGCAGTATTTT. The chain is built from TRBV10-3 and TRBJ2-3, with 11 nucleotides matching TRBD2. Germline V gene data show CDR1 as ENHRY and CDR2 as SYGVKD. The J segment lost 5 bases and the V segment lost 6 bases, leaving 7 bases of the junction unmatched. This CDR3 spans 15 amino acids.

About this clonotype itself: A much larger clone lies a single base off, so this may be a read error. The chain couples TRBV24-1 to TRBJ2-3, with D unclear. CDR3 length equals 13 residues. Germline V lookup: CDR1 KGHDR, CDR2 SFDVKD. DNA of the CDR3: TGTGCCGCCAGTGATTTCGGGTTAGATACGCAGTATTTT. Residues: CAASDFGLDTQYF.

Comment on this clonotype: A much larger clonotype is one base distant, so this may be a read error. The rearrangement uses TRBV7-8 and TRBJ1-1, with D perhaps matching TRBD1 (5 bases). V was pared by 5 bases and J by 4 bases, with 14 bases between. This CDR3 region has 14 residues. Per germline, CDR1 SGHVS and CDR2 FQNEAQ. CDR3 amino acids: CASSGAGGGTEAFF. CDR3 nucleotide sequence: TGTGCCAGCAGCGGGGCGGGGGGGGGCACTGAAGCTTTCTTT.

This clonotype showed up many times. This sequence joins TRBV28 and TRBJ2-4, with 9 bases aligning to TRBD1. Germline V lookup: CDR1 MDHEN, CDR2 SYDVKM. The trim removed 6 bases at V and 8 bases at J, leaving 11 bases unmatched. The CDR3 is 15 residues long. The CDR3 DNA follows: TGTGCCAGCAGCAAGACAGGGGGGTTCTTGGACATTCAGTACTTC. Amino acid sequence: CASSKTGGFLDIQYF.